This is a list of T cell receptor beta chains from one sample in a study of T cell clonotyping in hematopoietic cell transplantation. The data were produced by immunoSEQ multiplex PCR, yet TCRdb's version contains in-frame clones alone and is incomplete. The repertoire includes about 3,400 clones, 79% of them detected once, and 25% to 30% sits in the top ten. The specimen was peripheral blood mononuclear cells, collected at the time of graft-versus-host disease after allogeneic stem cell transplant. The receptors were gathered from a female patient aged 45 to 65 who had an allogeneic stem cell transplant from an unrelated donor, so the T cells may come from the graft donor. Some clones in this sample may be carry-over from other donors' samples. The CDR3 runs from the conserved cysteine through the conserved F or W. The D gene is left open where the match is weak. Not all rows give a size; the values are once, few, many and, for expanded clones, a class.

clone_size: .
v_call: TRBV7-9
j_call: TRBJ1-1
d_call: .
cdr3_nt: TGTGCCAGCAGCAAAGGCGGCAGCCCCGGGGTGAACACTGAAGCTTTCTTT
cdr3_aa: CASSKGGSPGVNTEAFF

clone_size: few
v_call: TRBV2
j_call: TRBJ2-3
d_call: .
cdr3_nt: TGTGCCAGCAGTGAAGCGTCCGTAGGTACGCAGTATTTT
cdr3_aa: CASSEASVGTQYF

clone_size: .
v_call: TRBV15
j_call: TRBJ2-7
d_call: .
cdr3_nt: TGTGCCACCAGCTCCCGAAGGTCGAATGAGCAGTACTTC
cdr3_aa: CATSSRRSNEQYF

clone_size: .
v_call: TRBV11-3
j_call: TRBJ2-1
d_call: TRBD1
cdr3_nt: TGTGCCAGCAGCCATTGGACAGGAGACAATGAGCAGTTCTTC
cdr3_aa: CASSHWTGDNEQFF

clone_size: .
v_call: TRBV7-2
j_call: TRBJ2-3
d_call: .
cdr3_nt: TGTGCCAGCAGCCAGGGGGGACAACGCACAGATACGCAGTATTTT
cdr3_aa: CASSQGGQRTDTQYF

clone_size: few
v_call: TRBV9
j_call: TRBJ1-2
d_call: .
cdr3_nt: TGTGCCAGCAGTCTTTCGATCGGGGTGGAAGGCTACACCTTC
cdr3_aa: CASSLSIGVEGYTF

clone_size: .
v_call: TRBV5-3
j_call: TRBJ2-2
d_call: TRBD1
cdr3_nt: TGTGCCAGAAGCCGGACAGGGGATTGTGGGGAGCTGTTTTTT
cdr3_aa: CARSRTGDCGELFF

clone_size: .
v_call: TRBV11-2
j_call: TRBJ1-3
d_call: .
cdr3_nt: TGTGCCAGCAGCTCGGACTTTTACTCTGGAAACACCATATATTTT
cdr3_aa: CASSSDFYSGNTIYF

clone_size: .
v_call: TRBV7-3
j_call: TRBJ2-7
d_call: TRBD2
cdr3_nt: TGTGCCAGCAGCCTAGCGGGGGAGTACGAGCAGTACTTC
cdr3_aa: CASSLAGEYEQYF

clone_size: hyperexpanded
v_call: TRBV19
j_call: TRBJ1-2
d_call: .
cdr3_nt: TGTGCCACTGAGGCCTATGGCTACACCTTC
cdr3_aa: CATEAYGYTF

clone_size: .
v_call: TRBV5-1
j_call: TRBJ2-5
d_call: .
cdr3_nt: TGCGCCAGCAGCTACCGGGACCAACAAGAGACCCAGTACTTC
cdr3_aa: CASSYRDQQETQYF

clone_size: few
v_call: TRBV6-5
j_call: TRBJ2-5
d_call: .
cdr3_nt: TGTGCCAGCAGTTACTTTGGGGGCCAAGAGACCCAGTACTTC
cdr3_aa: CASSYFGGQETQYF

clone_size: .
v_call: TRBV5-1
j_call: TRBJ2-7
d_call: .
cdr3_nt: TGCGCCAGCAGCTTAGCCTACGAGCAGTACTTC
cdr3_aa: CASSLAYEQYF

clone_size: .
v_call: TRBV2
j_call: TRBJ2-5
d_call: .
cdr3_nt: TGTGCCAGCAGGCACAGAATAGTTGCGGAGACCCAGTACTTC
cdr3_aa: CASRHRIVAETQYF

clone_size: once
v_call: TRBV6-4
j_call: TRBJ1-5
d_call: TRBD1
cdr3_nt: TGTGCCATCCTACTCCGGACGGGGGACTCAGGGGGCGGAAGCAATCAGCCCCAGCATTTT
cdr3_aa: CAILLRTGDSGGGSNQPQHF

clone_size: .
v_call: TRBV7-8
j_call: TRBJ2-7
d_call: .
cdr3_nt: TGTGCCAGCAGCTTAGGGAGCTACGAGCAGTACTTC
cdr3_aa: CASSLGSYEQYF

clone_size: .
v_call: TRBV11-2
j_call: TRBJ2-3
d_call: TRBD1
cdr3_nt: TGTGCCAGCAGTTTTGAACCGGGACAGCCCACAGATACGCAGTATTTT
cdr3_aa: CASSFEPGQPTDTQYF

clone_size: few
v_call: TRBV6-6
j_call: TRBJ2-5
d_call: .
cdr3_nt: TGTGCCAGCAGTATGGACTCACCGTATGAGACCCAGTACTTC
cdr3_aa: CASSMDSPYETQYF

clone_size: .
v_call: TRBV28
j_call: TRBJ2-3
d_call: .
cdr3_nt: TGTGCCAGCAGTTTAGTGGGGGTCGGCACAGATACGCAGTATTTT
cdr3_aa: CASSLVGVGTDTQYF

clone_size: .
v_call: TRBV15
j_call: TRBJ2-2
d_call: TRBD2
cdr3_nt: TGTGCCACCAGCAGAGACGGGGGGGCCGACACCGGGGAGCTGTTTTTT
cdr3_aa: CATSRDGGADTGELFF

clone_size: .
v_call: TRBV19
j_call: TRBJ2-3
d_call: TRBD1
cdr3_nt: TGTGCCAGTAGTGACTCGACAGGGTCTAGCACAGATACGCAGTATTTT
cdr3_aa: CASSDSTGSSTDTQYF

clone_size: .
v_call: TRBV7-2
j_call: TRBJ2-6
d_call: .
cdr3_nt: TGTGCCAGCAGCGAAATACCGGGGCGTGGGGCCAACGTCCTGACTTTC
cdr3_aa: CASSEIPGRGANVLTF

clone_size: large
v_call: TRBV19
j_call: TRBJ1-1
d_call: .
cdr3_nt: TGTGCCAGTAGTCTGGGGGCGAGTCTGATACGAGCTTTCTTT
cdr3_aa: CASSLGASLIRAFF

clone_size: once
v_call: TRBV6-5
j_call: TRBJ1-4
d_call: .
cdr3_nt: TGTGCCAGCAGTTGGGCGTCGGGTAATGAAAAACTGTTTTTT
cdr3_aa: CASSWASGNEKLFF

clone_size: .
v_call: TRBV29-1
j_call: TRBJ1-5
d_call: .
cdr3_nt: TGCAGCGTTACGGACAGTCCCAATCAGCCCCAGCATTTT
cdr3_aa: CSVTDSPNQPQHF

clone_size: .
v_call: TRBV10-3
j_call: TRBJ1-2
d_call: .
cdr3_nt: TGTGCCATCAGAGACAGTTCCAACTATGGCTACACCTTC
cdr3_aa: CAIRDSSNYGYTF

clone_size: .
v_call: TRBV10-3
j_call: TRBJ2-3
d_call: .
cdr3_nt: TGTGCCATCACCCCTAGCGAATCAAGCACAGATACGCAGTATTTT
cdr3_aa: CAITPSESSTDTQYF

clone_size: .
v_call: TRBV28
j_call: TRBJ2-7
d_call: .
cdr3_nt: TGTGCCAGCAGTTTCCTAACGCAGGGACCTTACGAGCAGTACTTC
cdr3_aa: CASSFLTQGPYEQYF

clone_size: .
v_call: TRBV5-1
j_call: TRBJ1-4
d_call: .
cdr3_nt: TGCGCCAGCAGCTTGGGGGACGGACTGCCTATCCTTGAAAAACTGTTTTTT
cdr3_aa: CASSLGDGLPILEKLFF

clone_size: .
v_call: TRBV11-2
j_call: TRBJ1-6
d_call: .
cdr3_nt: TGTGCCAGCAGCTTAGATCGCAGAGGGTTAGGGTCACCCCTCCACTTT
cdr3_aa: CASSLDRRGLGSPLHF

clone_size: once
v_call: TRBV23-1
j_call: TRBJ2-4
d_call: .
cdr3_nt: TGCGCCAGCAGTCAATTTCAGCCGCCCCGAGGACCGTCGGCAGACATTCAGTACTTC
cdr3_aa: CASSQFQPPRGPSADIQYF

clone_size: .
v_call: TRBV2
j_call: TRBJ2-1
d_call: .
cdr3_nt: TGTGCCAGCAGTGAACTTAGCGGAGACAATGAGCAGTTCTTC
cdr3_aa: CASSELSGDNEQFF

clone_size: once
v_call: TRBV5-1
j_call: TRBJ1-1
d_call: .
cdr3_nt: TGCGCCAGCACCGACCGGGCAAATAAAGCTTTCTTT
cdr3_aa: CASTDRANKAFF

clone_size: .
v_call: TRBV11-2
j_call: TRBJ2-5
d_call: .
cdr3_nt: TGTGCCAGCAGCTTGTATGAGACCCAGTACTTC
cdr3_aa: CASSLYETQYF

clone_size: .
v_call: TRBV2
j_call: TRBJ1-3
d_call: .
cdr3_nt: TGTGCCAGCACAGGGCCGAAATCTGGAAACACCATATATTTT
cdr3_aa: CASTGPKSGNTIYF

clone_size: .
v_call: TRBV5-1
j_call: TRBJ1-4
d_call: TRBD1
cdr3_nt: TGCGCCAGCAGCTTACAGGGGGCGTTTAGTGAAAAACTGTTTTTT
cdr3_aa: CASSLQGAFSEKLFF

clone_size: once
v_call: TRBV6-5
j_call: TRBJ1-1
d_call: TRBD1
cdr3_nt: TGTGCCAGCAGCGTACAGGGGGCGAGTGAAGCTTTCTTT
cdr3_aa: CASSVQGASEAFF

clone_size: .
v_call: TRBV19
j_call: TRBJ2-7
d_call: .
cdr3_nt: TGTGCCAGTAGTATGTTTGCAGGAGGCTACGAGCAGTACTTC
cdr3_aa: CASSMFAGGYEQYF

clone_size: .
v_call: TRBV4-1
j_call: TRBJ1-3
d_call: .
cdr3_nt: TGCGCCAGCAGCCAACCCGGACGGTTGGACTCTGGAAACACCATATATTTT
cdr3_aa: CASSQPGRLDSGNTIYF

clone_size: few
v_call: TRBV19
j_call: TRBJ1-2
d_call: .
cdr3_nt: TGTGCCAGTAGTATAGCGAGCTATTCTAACTATGGCTACACCTTC
cdr3_aa: CASSIASYSNYGYTF

clone_size: .
v_call: TRBV2
j_call: TRBJ2-2
d_call: .
cdr3_nt: TGTGCCAGCAGTGAAGCGCGGGTGGTCCACACCGGGGAGCTGTTTTTT
cdr3_aa: CASSEARVVHTGELFF

clone_size: .
v_call: TRBV7-3
j_call: TRBJ2-7
d_call: TRBD2
cdr3_nt: TGTGCCAGCAGCACCGGGGAGGGGATGTTCGACGAGCAGTACTTC
cdr3_aa: CASSTGEGMFDEQYF